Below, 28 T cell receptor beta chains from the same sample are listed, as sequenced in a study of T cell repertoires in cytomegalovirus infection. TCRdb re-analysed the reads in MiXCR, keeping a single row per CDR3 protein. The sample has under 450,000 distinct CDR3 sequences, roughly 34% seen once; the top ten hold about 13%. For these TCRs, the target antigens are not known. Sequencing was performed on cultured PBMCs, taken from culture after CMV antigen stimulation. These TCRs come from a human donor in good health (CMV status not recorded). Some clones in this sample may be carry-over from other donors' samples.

CDR3 nucleotides: TGTGCCAGTAGTATAGAGGGCAGGGTGAACACTGAAGCTTTCTTT. Residues: CASSIEGRVNTEAFF. The V call is TRBV19, the J call TRBJ1-1, with D possibly matching TRBD1 (5 bases). The CDR3 runs to 15 residues. Trimming pared 0 bases from V and 0 bases from J, leaving 8 bases between. Germline assignment: CDR1 LNHDA and CDR2 SQIVND (reference sequence).

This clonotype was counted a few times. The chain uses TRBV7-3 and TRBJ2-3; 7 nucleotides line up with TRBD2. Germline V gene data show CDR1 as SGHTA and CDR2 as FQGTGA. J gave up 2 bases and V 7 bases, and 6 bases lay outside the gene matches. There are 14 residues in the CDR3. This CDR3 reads CASKPGRTTDTQYF. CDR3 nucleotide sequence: TGTGCCAGCAAACCCGGGAGGACCACAGATACGCAGTATTTT.

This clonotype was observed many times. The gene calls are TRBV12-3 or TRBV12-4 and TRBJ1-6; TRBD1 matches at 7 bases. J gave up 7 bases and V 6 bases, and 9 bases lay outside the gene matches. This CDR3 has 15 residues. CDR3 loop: CASRADKGANSPLHF. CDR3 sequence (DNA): TGTGCCAGCAGGGCCGATAAGGGGGCAAATTCACCCCTCCACTTT.

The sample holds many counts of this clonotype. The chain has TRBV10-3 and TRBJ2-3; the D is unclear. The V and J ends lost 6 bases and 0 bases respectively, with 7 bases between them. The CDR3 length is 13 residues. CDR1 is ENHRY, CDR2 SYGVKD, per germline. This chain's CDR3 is CAIRPDSTDTQYF. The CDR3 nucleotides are TGTGCCATCAGGCCGGACAGCACAGATACGCAGTATTTT.

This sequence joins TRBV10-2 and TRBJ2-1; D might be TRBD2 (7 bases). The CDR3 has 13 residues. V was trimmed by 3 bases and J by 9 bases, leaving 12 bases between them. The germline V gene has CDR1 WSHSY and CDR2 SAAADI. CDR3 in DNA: TGCGCCAGCAGTGAAGTGAGGGGGGGTGAGCAGTTCTTC. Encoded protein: CASSEVRGGEQFF.

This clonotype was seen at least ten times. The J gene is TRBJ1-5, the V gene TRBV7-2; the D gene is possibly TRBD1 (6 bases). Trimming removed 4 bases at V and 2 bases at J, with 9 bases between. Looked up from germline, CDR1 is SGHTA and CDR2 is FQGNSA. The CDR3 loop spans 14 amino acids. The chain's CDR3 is CASSSTGGNQPQHF. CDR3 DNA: TGTGCCAGCAGCTCGACAGGTGGCAATCAGCCCCAGCATTTT.

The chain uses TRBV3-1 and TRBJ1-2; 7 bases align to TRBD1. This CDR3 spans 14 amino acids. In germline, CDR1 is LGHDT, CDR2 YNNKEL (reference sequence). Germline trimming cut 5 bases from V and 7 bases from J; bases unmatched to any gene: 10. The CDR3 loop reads CASSFTGEAGGYTF. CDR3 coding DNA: TGTGCCAGCAGCTTTACAGGGGAAGCCGGTGGCTACACCTTC. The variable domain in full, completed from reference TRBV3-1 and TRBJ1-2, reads DTAVSQTPKYLVTQMGNDKSIKCEQNLGHDTMYWYKQDSKKFLKIMFSYNNKELIINETVPNRFSPKSPDKAHLNLHINSLELGDSAVYFCASSFTGEAGGYTFGSGTRLTVV.

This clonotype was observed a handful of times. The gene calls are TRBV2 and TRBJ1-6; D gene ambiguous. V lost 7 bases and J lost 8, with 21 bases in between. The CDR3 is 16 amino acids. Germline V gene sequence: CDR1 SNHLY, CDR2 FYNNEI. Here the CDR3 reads CASTPGRGTQDSPLHF. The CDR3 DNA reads TGTGCCAGCACCCCCGGCCGGGGAACTCAAGATTCACCCCTCCACTTT.

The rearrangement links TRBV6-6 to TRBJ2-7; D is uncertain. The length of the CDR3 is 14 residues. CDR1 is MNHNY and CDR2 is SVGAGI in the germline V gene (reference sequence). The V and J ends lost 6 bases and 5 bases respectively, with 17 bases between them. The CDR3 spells CASRPWTSLNEQYF. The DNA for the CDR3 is TGTGCCAGCAGACCCTGGACGAGTTTGAACGAGCAGTACTTC.

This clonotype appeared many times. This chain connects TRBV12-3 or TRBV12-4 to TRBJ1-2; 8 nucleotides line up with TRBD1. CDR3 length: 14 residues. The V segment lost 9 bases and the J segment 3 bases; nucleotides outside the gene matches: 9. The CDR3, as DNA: TGTGCCAGTGCTCTGACAGGGGACCACTATGGCTACACCTTC. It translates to CASALTGDHYGYTF.

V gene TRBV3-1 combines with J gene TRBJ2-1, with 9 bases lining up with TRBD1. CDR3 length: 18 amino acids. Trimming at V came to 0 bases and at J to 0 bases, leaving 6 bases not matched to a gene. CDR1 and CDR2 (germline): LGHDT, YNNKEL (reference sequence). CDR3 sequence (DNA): TGTGCCAGCAGCCAAGAAGGAGGGACAGGGATCTCCTACAATGAGCAGTTCTTC. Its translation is CASSQEGGTGISYNEQFF.

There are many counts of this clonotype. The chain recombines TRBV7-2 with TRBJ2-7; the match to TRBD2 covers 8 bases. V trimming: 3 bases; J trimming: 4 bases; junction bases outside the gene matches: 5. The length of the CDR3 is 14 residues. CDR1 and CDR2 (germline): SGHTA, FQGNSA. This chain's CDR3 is CASSFGTRGYEQYF. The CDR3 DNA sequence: TGTGCCAGCAGCTTCGGGACTAGGGGGTACGAGCAGTACTTC. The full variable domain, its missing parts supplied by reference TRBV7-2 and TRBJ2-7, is GAGVSQSPSNKVTEKGKDVELRCDPISGHTALYWYRQSLGQGLEFLIYFQGNSAPDKSGLPSDRFSAERTGGSVSTLTIQRTQQEDSAVYLCASSFGTRGYEQYFGPGTRLTVT.

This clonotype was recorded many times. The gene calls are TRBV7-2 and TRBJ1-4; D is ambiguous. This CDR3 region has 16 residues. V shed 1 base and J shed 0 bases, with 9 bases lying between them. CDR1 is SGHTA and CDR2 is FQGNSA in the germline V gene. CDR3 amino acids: CASSLGQFATNEKLFF. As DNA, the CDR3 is TGTGCCAGCAGCTTAGGGCAATTTGCAACTAATGAAAAACTGTTTTTT. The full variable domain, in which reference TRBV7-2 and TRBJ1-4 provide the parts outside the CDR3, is GAGVSQSPSNKVTEKGKDVELRCDPISGHTALYWYRQSLGQGLEFLIYFQGNSAPDKSGLPSDRFSAERTGGSVSTLTIQRTQQEDSAVYLCASSLGQFATNEKLFFGSGTQLSVL.

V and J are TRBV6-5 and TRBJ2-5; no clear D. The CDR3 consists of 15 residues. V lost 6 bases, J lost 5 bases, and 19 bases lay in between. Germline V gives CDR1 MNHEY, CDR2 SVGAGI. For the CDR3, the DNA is TGTGCCAGCAGCCGTTCTAGTTTCATGGAGGAGACCCAGTACTTC. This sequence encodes CASSRSSFMEETQYF.

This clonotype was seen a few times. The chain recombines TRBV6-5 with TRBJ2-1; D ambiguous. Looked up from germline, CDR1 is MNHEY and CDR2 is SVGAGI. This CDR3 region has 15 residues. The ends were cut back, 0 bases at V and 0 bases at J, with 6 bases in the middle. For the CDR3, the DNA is TGTGCCAGCAGTTACTCTACAAACTCCTACAATGAGCAGTTCTTC. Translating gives CASSYSTNSYNEQFF.

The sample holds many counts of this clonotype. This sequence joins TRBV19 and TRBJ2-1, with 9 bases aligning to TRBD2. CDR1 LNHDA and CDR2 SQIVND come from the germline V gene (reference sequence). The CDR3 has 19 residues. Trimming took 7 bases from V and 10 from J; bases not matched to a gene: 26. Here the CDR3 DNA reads TGTGCCAGTACCGGGGCCAACACGTGGGGAGCGGGAGGACCTCGGGAGCAGTTCTTC. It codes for CASTGANTWGAGGPREQFF. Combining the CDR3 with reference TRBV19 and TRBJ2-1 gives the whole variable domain DGGITQSPKYLFRKEGQNVTLSCEQNLNHDAMYWYRQDPGQGLRLIYYSQIVNDFQKGDIAEGYSVSREKKESFPLTVTSAQKNPTAFYLCASTGANTWGAGGPREQFFGPGTRLTVL.

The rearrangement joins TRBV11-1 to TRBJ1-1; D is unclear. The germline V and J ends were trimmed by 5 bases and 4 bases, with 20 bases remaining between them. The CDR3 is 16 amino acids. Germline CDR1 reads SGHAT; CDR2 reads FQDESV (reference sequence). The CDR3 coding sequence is TGTGCCAGCAGCCTAACAGCGGGCTTGGAGGGCACTGAAGCTTTCTTT. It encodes CASSLTAGLEGTEAFF. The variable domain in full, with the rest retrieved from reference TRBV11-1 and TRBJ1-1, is EAEVAQSPRYKITEKSQAVAFWCDPISGHATLYWYRQILGQGPELLVQFQDESVVDDSQLPKDRFSAERLKGVDSTLKIQPAELGDSAMYLCASSLTAGLEGTEAFFGQGTRLTVV.

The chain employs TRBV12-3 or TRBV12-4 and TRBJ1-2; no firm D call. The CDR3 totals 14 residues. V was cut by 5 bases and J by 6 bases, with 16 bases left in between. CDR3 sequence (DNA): TGTGCCAGCAGTCGCCGGCTTTATGAGGATGGCTACACCTTC. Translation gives CASSRRLYEDGYTF.

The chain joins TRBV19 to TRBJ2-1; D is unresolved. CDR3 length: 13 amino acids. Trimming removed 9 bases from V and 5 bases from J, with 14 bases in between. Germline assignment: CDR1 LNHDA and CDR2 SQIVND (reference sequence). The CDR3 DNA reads TGTGCCAGCAAAACTGGAAGTGACAATGAGCAGTTCTTC. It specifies CASKTGSDNEQFF.

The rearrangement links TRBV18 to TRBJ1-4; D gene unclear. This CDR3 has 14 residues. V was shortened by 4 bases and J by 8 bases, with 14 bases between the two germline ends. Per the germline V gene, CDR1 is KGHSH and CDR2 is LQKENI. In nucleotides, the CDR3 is TGTGCCAGCTCACTACAGCCCTCGGGGGAAAAACTGTTTTTT. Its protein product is CASSLQPSGEKLFF.

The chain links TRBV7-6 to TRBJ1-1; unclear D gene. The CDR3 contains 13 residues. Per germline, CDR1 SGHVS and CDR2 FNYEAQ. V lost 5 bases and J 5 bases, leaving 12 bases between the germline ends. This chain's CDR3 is CASSPNWGTEAFF. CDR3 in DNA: TGTGCCAGCAGCCCCAACTGGGGAACTGAAGCTTTCTTT.

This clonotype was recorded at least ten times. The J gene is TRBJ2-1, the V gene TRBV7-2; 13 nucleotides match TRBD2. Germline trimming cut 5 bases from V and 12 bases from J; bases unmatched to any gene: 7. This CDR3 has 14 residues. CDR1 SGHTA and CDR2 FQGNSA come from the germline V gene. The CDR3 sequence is CASSAWTSGSGQFF. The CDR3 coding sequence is TGTGCCAGCAGCGCGTGGACTAGCGGGAGCGGGCAGTTCTTC. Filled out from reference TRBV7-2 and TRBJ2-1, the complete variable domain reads GAGVSQSPSNKVTEKGKDVELRCDPISGHTALYWYRQSLGQGLEFLIYFQGNSAPDKSGLPSDRFSAERTGGSVSTLTIQRTQQEDSAVYLCASSAWTSGSGQFFGPGTRLTVL.

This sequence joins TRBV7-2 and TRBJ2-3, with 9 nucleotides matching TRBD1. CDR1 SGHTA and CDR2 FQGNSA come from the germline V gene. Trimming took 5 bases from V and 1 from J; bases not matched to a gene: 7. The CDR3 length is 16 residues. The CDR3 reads CASSPRRTGGTDTQYF. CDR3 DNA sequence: TGTGCCAGCAGCCCCAGAAGGACAGGGGGCACAGATACGCAGTATTTT.

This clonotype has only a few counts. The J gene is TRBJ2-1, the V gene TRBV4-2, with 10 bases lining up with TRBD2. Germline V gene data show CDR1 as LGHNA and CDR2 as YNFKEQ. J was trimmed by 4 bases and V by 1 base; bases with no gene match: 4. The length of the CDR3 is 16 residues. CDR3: CASSQAGLARYNEQFF. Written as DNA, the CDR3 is TGTGCCAGCAGCCAAGCGGGACTAGCGAGGTACAATGAGCAGTTCTTC.

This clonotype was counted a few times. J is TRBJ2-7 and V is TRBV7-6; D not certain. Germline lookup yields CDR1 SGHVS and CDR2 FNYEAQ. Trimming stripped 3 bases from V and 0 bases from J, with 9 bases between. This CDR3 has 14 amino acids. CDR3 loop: CASSFVPRSYEQYF. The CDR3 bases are TGTGCCAGCAGCTTCGTGCCGCGCTCCTACGAGCAGTACTTC.

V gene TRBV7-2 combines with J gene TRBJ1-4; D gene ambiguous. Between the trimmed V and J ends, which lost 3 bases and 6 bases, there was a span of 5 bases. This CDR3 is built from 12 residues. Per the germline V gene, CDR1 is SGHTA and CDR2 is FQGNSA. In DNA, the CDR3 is TGTGCCAGCAGCTTGAGCTATGAAAAACTGTTTTTT. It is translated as CASSLSYEKLFF.

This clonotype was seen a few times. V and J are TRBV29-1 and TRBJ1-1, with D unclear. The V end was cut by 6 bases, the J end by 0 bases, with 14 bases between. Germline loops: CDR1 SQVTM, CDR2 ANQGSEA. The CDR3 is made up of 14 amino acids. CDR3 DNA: TGCAGCGTCCTAGGTCCCTCAGTGAACACTGAAGCTTTCTTT. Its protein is CSVLGPSVNTEAFF.

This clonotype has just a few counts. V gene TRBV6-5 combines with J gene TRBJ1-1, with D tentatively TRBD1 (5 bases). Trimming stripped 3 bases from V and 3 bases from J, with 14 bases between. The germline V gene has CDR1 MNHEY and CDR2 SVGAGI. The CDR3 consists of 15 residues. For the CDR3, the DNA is TGTGCCAGCAGTTATCTAGAAGCAGGGTACACTGAAGCTTTCTTT. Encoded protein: CASSYLEAGYTEAFF.